This T cell receptor (beta chain) was found in a study of T cell responses to AZD1222 COVID-19 vaccine (dated by TCRdb to the early 2020s). Broadly, across the study: TCR sequencing was performed for roughly 250 trial participants, of whom about 200 were given two doses of AZD1222 and about 25 were given two doses of MenACWY control vaccine. Enrollment into the trials was organized by age into subgroups of 18-55, 56-69 and 70-plus years, and those subgroups contained about 160, 30 and 59 TCR-sequenced participants, respectively.

The CDR3 regions of human TCRbeta chains were analyzed by immunosequencing. Per the original workflow: TCRs in the repertoires were compared against a reference library of SARS-CoV-2-specific TCRs that had been generated with the MIRA antigen-specificity platform. Breadth meant the fraction of unique TCRs that were SARS-CoV-2-associated, whereas depth meant the fraction of total T cells that were SARS-CoV-2-associated. Using the MIRA data, each spike-specific TCR was assigned both to the spike region to which the TCR was reactive and to a CD4 or CD8 class. Log10-transformed breadth and depth values were compared by one-way ANOVA with Sidak's multiple comparisons tests. In TCRdb, the immuneACCESS table is reduced to in-frame sequences with V and J assigned. These tables do not hold every clone; where another copy was compared, an unresolved V gene accounts for under half, and the others remain unexplained. V, J and clone size reflect that table, while D and trimming were determined from the DNA. Across this sample there are some 99,000 clones, with roughly 86% seen only once. The top ten constitute 16% of the sample.

This sample's time point label indicates: about 28 days (+/-7) after the second vaccine dose. AZD1222 recipients given second doses at about 4 weeks or at about 12 weeks were pooled, since spike-specific TCR depth and breadth were not found to differ between the two schedules. The vaccinee samples were drawn from two UK trials, COV001 and COV002, one of which was a single-blind randomized controlled phase 2/3 trial testing AZD1222 (ChAdOx1 nCoV-19) in healthy adults. For TCRbeta chain sequencing, PBMC samples were collected from trial participants at day 0 and at day 28 after the second dose. What the research found in general, with its limitations: In the small 56-69-year group, the increase in depth fell short of significance, most likely because of low power. CD4 TCRs associated with the vaccine covered the entire spike protein, and the dominant responses were in regions 160-218 and 743-854. Reportedly, almost half of the unique spike-specific TCRs recognized epitopes lying outside the regions that are mutated in the B.1.351 and B.1.1.7 variants. Participants were mostly white British, with more females than males. The authors suggested clonal diversity may have been underestimated. Conclusions about previously exposed vaccinees are limited, since just 5 or 6 AZD1222 recipients were seropositive for SARS-CoV-2 at baseline. Because no samples from the day 14 peak response were available, repertoires could be characterized only after the peak T cell response. After two AZD1222 doses, spike-specific TCR breadth and depth were significantly higher than at day 0 and than in MenACWY recipients.

The V and J ends are trimmed by 3 bases and 3 bases, leaving 11 bases between them. The germline V gene encodes CDR1 SQVTM and CDR2 ANQGSEA. There are 13 amino acids in the CDR3, from cysteine to phenylalanine inclusive. Here the CDR3 DNA is all that survives: 39 bases in frame from base 1. On this clone: Its recognized antigen is unknown. One base away there is no much larger clone; base qualities are not given.

Recombination connected TRBV29-1 to TRBJ2-5, with a weak D call of TRBD1 (5 bases match). Source: peripheral blood, taken 28 days after the second AZD1222 dose. The receptor comes from an adult who received the AZD1222 COVID-19 vaccine. The encoded CDR3 is CSVERQLKETQYF. The nucleotide sequence is TGCAGCGTTGAGCGACAGTTGAAAGAGACCCAGTACTTC.